This TCR beta chain was documented in a study of OX40 agonist ivuxolimab in advanced cancers. With respect to the entire study: The costimulatory receptor OX40 (CD134) was targeted by ivuxolimab, a fully human IgG2 agonistic monoclonal antibody. Patients were allowed to have had prior anti-PD-1, anti-PD-L1 or anti-CTLA-4 therapy, and approximately 40% of the dose-escalation patients had been treated with checkpoint inhibitors. Partial responses occurred in three dose-escalation patients: two with cutaneous melanoma and one with hepatocellular carcinoma. A male proportion of around 80% and a mean age of approximately 61 years, ranging from roughly 23 to 85, were recorded for the dose-escalation cohort. Intravenous ivuxolimab was administered to patients every 2 weeks at six dose levels: 0.01, 0.1, 0.3, 1.5, 3 and 10 mg/kg. The paper describes the monotherapy dose-escalation part (N ≈ 49 patients) of the phase I trial of ivuxolimab. The point of sequencing TCRbeta in the periphery was to test whether ivuxolimab changed TCR sequence diversity and drove clonal T-cell expansion. Among the 52 dose-escalation patients, roughly 20 had hepatocellular carcinoma, around 15 melanoma, 9 renal cell carcinoma and 9 head and neck cancer. Results and caveats for the whole study, not just this receptor: In partial responders in the 0.1-3.0 mg/kg groups, normalized peripheral clonal expansion was found to be among the lowest, especially among CD8+ T cells. Low levels of normalized T-cell clonal expansion were also seen in some patients who did not respond. At doses of 0.1 to 3.0 mg/kg, clonal expansion of both CD4+ and CD8+ blood T cells was observed from baseline to week 6. The antigen specificity of the clonally expanded peripheral T cells was not determined. After ivuxolimab, CD8+ T cells had more expanded clones than CD4+ T cells on average.

For this clone: Its antigen target is currently unknown. There are no base qualities to consult, and no much larger clone falls within one base.

To sequence the TCRbeta CDR3 region, genomic DNA was isolated from the sorted cells. TCRbeta CDR3 regions were sequenced using the immunoSEQ Assay. As stored in TCRdb, this immuneACCESS dataset retains in-frame rearrangements with V and J assigned. A fraction of the clones does not appear; measured against another copy, unresolved V genes explain less than half of the discrepancy, and the remainder lacks a known reason. A total of 100,000 or so clones appear in this sample, 94% of them only once. About 0.17% of the sample goes to the ten largest clones. Trimmed from V: 8 bases; trimmed from J: 1 base; junction bases lacking a gene match: 5. From the cysteine through the phenylalanine, the CDR3 covers 13 amino acids. Only the CDR3 DNA stays, 39 bases, in frame from base 1. Reading the germline V gene gives CDR1 MGHDK and CDR2 SYGVNS. The trial excluded patients who had a history of autoimmune disease or were on systemic immunosuppression. Peripheral blood for TCR sequencing was collected from all dose cohorts at baseline, on cycle 4 day 1, and on cycle 7 day 1. The samples were taken from a phase I, first-in-human, multicenter, open-label dose-escalation trial of ivuxolimab. Adults with locally advanced or metastatic head and neck squamous cell, hepatocellular, melanoma or renal cell carcinoma were enrolled in the trial. Before TCR sequencing, CD4+ T cells and CD8+ T cells from peripheral blood were sorted into separate populations.

The source of this sequence is an adult with an advanced solid tumor such as melanoma, head and neck, liver or kidney cancer. This specimen was CD4+ or CD8+ T cells sorted from blood, taken in a trial of the OX40 agonist ivuxolimab. The chain uses TRBV25-1 and TRBJ2-7; TRBD1 aligns with 7 central bases. The DNA sequence follows: TGTGCCAGCCTCGGGACAGTATCCTACGAGCAGTACTTC. Translated, this gives CASLGTVSYEQYF.